This is a list of T cell receptor beta chains from one sample in a study of T cell responses to AZD1222 COVID-19 vaccine. Measured with immunoSEQ multiplex PCR; TCRdb has only the in-frame clones, and not every one. The sample shows approximately 84,000 clones, approximately 85% of them seen only once. The specimen comprised peripheral blood, sampled 28 days after the second AZD1222 dose. Every receptor here comes from an adult who received the AZD1222 COVID-19 vaccine. Each CDR3 is given with its conserved first and last residue. The D gene is left open where the match is weak. A clone size is listed for some rows: how often the clone was seen (once, few, many), or a class if it is expanded.

J: TRBJ2-1
size: .
D: TRBD2
V: TRBV11-3
CDR3: CASSVEGGYNEQFF
DNA: TGTGCCAGCAGCGTCGAGGGAGGGTACAATGAGCAGTTCTTC

J: TRBJ2-7
size: once
D: .
V: TRBV7-9
CDR3: CASSLIGKVYEQYF
DNA: TGTGCCAGCAGCTTAATCGGGAAGGTTTACGAGCAGTACTTC

J: TRBJ2-1
size: .
D: TRBD2
V: TRBV18
CDR3: CASSTPSGGPNEQFF
DNA: TGTGCCAGCTCGACCCCTAGCGGGGGGCCCAATGAGCAGTTCTTC

J: TRBJ1-6
size: few
D: .
V: TRBV14
CDR3: CASSQIRGSPLHF
DNA: TGTGCCAGCAGCCAAATTCGGGGATCACCCCTCCACTTT

J: TRBJ2-7
size: .
D: .
V: TRBV10-2
CDR3: CASSESYEQYF
DNA: TGCGCCAGCAGTGAGTCTTACGAGCAGTACTTC

J: TRBJ2-7
size: .
D: .
V: TRBV19
CDR3: CASTIRRGGDYEQYF
DNA: TGTGCCAGTACCATCAGACGGGGTGGAGACTACGAGCAGTACTTC

J: TRBJ1-4
size: .
D: .
V: TRBV18
CDR3: CASSPGSGGAEKLFF
DNA: TGTGCCAGCTCACCCGGTTCGGGAGGGGCTGAAAAACTGTTTTTT

J: TRBJ2-7
size: .
D: .
V: TRBV4-2
CDR3: CASSQERHPTYEQYF
DNA: TGTGCCAGCAGCCAAGAACGACATCCGACCTACGAGCAGTACTTC

J: TRBJ1-4
size: .
D: .
V: TRBV5-1
CDR3: CASSLAMGNEKLFF
DNA: TGCGCCAGCAGCTTGGCCATGGGTAATGAAAAACTGTTTTTT

J: TRBJ1-6
size: .
D: .
V: TRBV20-1
CDR3: CSASFGGRGSSYNSPLHF
DNA: TGCAGTGCTAGTTTTGGGGGACGTGGAAGCTCCTATAATTCACCCCTCCACTTT